Listed below are T cell receptor beta chains from one sample, sequenced in a study of sequential checkpoint blockade in melanoma. Sequencing used immunoSEQ multiplex PCR; TCRdb keeps in-frame clones, though not all of them. Here the sample spans about 6,800 clones, 28% being singletons. Sequencing was performed on tumor tissue (inferred from file names), taken from a patient given nivolumab and ipilimumab in sequence. The source is a human donor with melanoma. Both conserved end residues are part of each CDR3.

V gene	CDR3 length	J gene	CDR3 protein
TRBV29-1	15	TRBJ1-2	CSVDLWTGGDYGYTF
TRBV28	16	TRBJ1-5	CASSWSDRVSQGAQHF
TRBV11-3	17	TRBJ2-4	CASSSPGQGPAKNIQYF
TRBV6-8	14	TRBJ1-4	CASSPQGSAEKLFF
TRBV28	15	TRBJ2-7	CASSSPESFRTEQYF
TRBV19	13	TRBJ1-1	CASQTGPNTEAFF
TRBV29-1	12	TRBJ2-1	CSVARDTPEQFF
TRBV2	15	TRBJ2-2	CASSPTAVNTGELFF
TRBV11-3	15	TRBJ1-1	CASSPGTVINTEAFF
TRBV25-1	13	TRBJ2-7	CASRAGTGYEQYF